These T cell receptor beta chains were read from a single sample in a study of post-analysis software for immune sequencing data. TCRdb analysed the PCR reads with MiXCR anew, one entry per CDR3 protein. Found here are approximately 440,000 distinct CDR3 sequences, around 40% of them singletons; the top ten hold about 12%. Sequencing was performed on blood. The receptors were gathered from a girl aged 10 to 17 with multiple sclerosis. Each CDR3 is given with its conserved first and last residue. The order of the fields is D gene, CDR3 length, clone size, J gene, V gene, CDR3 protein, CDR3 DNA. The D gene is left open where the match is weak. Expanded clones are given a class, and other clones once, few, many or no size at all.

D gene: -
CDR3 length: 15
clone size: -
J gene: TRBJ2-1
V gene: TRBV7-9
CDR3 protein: CASSLVRGDYNEQFF
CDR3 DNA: TGTGCCAGCAGCTTAGTCAGGGGCGACTACAATGAGCAGTTCTTC

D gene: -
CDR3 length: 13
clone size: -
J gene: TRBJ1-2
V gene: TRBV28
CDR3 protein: CASSQVPGGGYTF
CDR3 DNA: TGTGCCAGCAGTCAGGTCCCAGGAGGAGGCTACACCTTC

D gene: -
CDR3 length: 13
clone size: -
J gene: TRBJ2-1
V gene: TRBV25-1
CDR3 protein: CASRQGFHNEQFF
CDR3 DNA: TGTGCCAGCAGACAGGGTTTCCACAATGAGCAGTTCTTC

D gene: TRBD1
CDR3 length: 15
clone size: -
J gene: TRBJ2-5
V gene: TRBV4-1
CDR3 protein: CASSQPGQGQETQYF
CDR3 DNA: TGCGCCAGCAGCCAGCCGGGACAGGGCCAAGAGACCCAGTACTTC

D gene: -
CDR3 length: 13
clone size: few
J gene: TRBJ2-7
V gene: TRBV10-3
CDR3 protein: CAMTRGGGYEQYF
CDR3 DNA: TGTGCCATGACCCGGGGCGGCGGCTACGAGCAGTACTTC

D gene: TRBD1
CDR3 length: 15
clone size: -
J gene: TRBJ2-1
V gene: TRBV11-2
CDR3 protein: CASSPEGTASIYQFF
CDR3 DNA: TGTGCCAGCAGCCCCGAAGGGACAGCCTCGATATATCAGTTCTTC

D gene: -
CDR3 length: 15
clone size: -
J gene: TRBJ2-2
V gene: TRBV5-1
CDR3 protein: CASSLGGRNTGELFF
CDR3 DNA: TGCGCCAGCAGCTTGGGGGGGCGCAACACCGGGGAGCTGTTTTTT

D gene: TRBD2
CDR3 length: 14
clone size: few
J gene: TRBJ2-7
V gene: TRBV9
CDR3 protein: CASTPGGESYEQYF
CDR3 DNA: TGTGCCAGCACCCCCGGGGGGGAGTCCTACGAGCAGTACTTC

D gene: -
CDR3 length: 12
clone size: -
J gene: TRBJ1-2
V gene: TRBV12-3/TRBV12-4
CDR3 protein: CASSFLPYGYTF
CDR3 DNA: TGTGCCAGCAGTTTCCTCCCCTATGGCTACACCTTC

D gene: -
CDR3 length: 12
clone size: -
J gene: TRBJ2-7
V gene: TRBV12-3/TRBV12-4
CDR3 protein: CASTGSPYEQYF
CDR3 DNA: TGTGCCAGCACGGGATCTCCCTACGAGCAGTACTTC

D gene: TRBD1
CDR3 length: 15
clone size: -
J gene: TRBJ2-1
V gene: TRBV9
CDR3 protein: CASSVGQGLSVEQFF
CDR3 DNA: TGTGCCAGCAGCGTAGGACAGGGCCTTAGTGTTGAGCAGTTCTTC

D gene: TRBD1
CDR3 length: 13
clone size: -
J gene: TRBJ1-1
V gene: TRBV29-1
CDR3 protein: CSAKDRTNTEAFF
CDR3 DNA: TGCAGCGCAAAGGACAGGACGAACACTGAAGCTTTCTTT

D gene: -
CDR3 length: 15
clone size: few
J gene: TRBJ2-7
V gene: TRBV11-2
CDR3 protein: CASSLEEGDGYEQYF
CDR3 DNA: TGTGCCAGCAGCTTAGAAGAGGGGGACGGCTACGAGCAGTACTTC

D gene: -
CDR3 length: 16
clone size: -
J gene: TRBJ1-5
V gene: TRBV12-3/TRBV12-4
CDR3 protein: CASSSTLGASNQPQHF
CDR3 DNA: TGTGCCAGCAGTTCCACATTGGGGGCCAGCAATCAGCCCCAGCATTTT

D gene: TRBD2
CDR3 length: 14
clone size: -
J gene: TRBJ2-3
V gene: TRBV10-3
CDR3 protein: CAISGGRDQDTQYF
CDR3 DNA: TGTGCCATCAGCGGTGGGAGGGATCAAGATACGCAGTATTTT

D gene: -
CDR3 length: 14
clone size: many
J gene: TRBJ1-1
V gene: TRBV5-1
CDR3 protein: CASSLSPGRTEAFF
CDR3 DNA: TGCGCCAGCAGCTTGTCTCCGGGACGCACTGAAGCTTTCTTT

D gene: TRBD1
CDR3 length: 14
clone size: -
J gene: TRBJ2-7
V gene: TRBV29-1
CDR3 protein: CSVEGGQGFYEQYF
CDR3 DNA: TGCAGCGTTGAAGGCGGACAGGGGTTCTACGAGCAGTACTTC

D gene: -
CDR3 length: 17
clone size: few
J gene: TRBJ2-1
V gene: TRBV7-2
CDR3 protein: CASSIPDFRGSYNEQFF
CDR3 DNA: TGTGCCAGCAGCATACCCGACTTCCGGGGTTCGTACAATGAGCAGTTCTTC

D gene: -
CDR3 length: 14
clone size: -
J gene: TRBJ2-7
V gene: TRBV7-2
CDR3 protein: CASTGGLSYNEQYF
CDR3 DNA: TGTGCCAGCACCGGAGGGCTCTCCTACAATGAGCAGTACTTC

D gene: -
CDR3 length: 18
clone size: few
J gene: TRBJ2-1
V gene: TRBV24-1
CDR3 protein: CATSDLKSGEPSYNEQFF
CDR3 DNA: TGTGCCACCAGTGATTTGAAGTCAGGCGAGCCCTCCTACAATGAGCAGTTCTTC

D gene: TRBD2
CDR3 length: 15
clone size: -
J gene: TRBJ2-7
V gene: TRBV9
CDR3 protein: CASSVSSGTSYEQYF
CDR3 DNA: TGTGCCAGCAGCGTCTCTAGCGGTACCTCCTACGAGCAGTACTTC

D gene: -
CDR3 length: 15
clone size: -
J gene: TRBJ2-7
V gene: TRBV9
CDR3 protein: CASSEGGGRAYEQYF
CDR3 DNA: TGTGCCAGCAGCGAAGGGGGAGGCAGGGCCTACGAGCAGTACTTC

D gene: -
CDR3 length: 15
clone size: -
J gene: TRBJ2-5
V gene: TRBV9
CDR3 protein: CASSSTTGVQETQYF
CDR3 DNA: TGTGCCAGCAGCTCAACAACGGGGGTACAAGAGACCCAGTACTTC

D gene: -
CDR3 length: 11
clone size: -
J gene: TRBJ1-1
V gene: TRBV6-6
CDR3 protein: CASRTGTEAFF
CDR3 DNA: TGTGCCAGCAGGACCGGGACTGAAGCTTTCTTT

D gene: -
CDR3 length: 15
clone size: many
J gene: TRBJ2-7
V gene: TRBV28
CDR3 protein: CASSLLQVHAYEQYF
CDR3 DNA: TGTGCCAGCAGTTTATTACAGGTCCACGCCTACGAGCAGTACTTC

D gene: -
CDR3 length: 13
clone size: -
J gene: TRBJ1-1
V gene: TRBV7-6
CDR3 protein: CVSSLIPDTEAFF
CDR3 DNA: TGTGTCAGCAGCTTAATTCCGGACACTGAAGCTTTCTTT

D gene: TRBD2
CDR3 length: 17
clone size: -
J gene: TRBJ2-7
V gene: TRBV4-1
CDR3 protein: CASSQDNGAGVSYEQYF
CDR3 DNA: TGCGCCAGCAGCCAAGATAACGGAGCGGGAGTCTCCTACGAGCAGTACTTC

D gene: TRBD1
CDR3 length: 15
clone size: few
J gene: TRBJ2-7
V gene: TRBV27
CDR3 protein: CASGPLGTGGYEQYF
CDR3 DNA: TGTGCCAGCGGCCCACTCGGGACAGGGGGGTACGAGCAGTACTTC

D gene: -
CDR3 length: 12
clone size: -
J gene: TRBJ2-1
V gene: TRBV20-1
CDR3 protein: CKADTDYNEQFF
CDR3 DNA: TGCAAGGCGGATACTGACTACAATGAGCAGTTCTTC

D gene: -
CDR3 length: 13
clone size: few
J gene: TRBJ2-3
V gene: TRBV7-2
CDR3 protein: CASSSDVADTQYF
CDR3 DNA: TGTGCCAGCAGCTCGGACGTTGCGGATACGCAGTATTTT

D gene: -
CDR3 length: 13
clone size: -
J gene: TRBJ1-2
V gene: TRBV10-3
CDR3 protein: CAVSPGATHGHTF
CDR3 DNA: TGTGCCGTATCCCCAGGGGCAACACATGGCCACACCTTC

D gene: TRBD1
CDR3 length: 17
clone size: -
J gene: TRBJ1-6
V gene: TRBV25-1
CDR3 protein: CASSDSTGGEGGSPLHF
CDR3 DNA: TGTGCCAGCAGTGACTCGACAGGGGGCGAAGGTGGATCACCCCTCCACTTT

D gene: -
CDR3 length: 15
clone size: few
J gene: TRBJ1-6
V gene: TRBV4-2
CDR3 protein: CASSLAGTINSPLHF
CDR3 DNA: TGTGCCAGCAGCCTAGCAGGGACAATTAATTCACCCCTCCACTTT

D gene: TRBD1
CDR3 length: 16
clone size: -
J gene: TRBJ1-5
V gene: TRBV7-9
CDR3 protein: CASSLEGQGGNQPQHF
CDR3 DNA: TGTGCCAGCAGCTTAGAAGGACAGGGTGGCAATCAGCCCCAGCATTTT

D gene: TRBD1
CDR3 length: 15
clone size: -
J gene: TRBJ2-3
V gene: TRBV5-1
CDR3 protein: CASSKGQLSTDTQYF
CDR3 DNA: TGCGCCAGCAGCAAGGGACAGCTTAGCACAGATACGCAGTATTTT

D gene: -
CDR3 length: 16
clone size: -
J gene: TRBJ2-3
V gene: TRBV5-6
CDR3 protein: CASSLIQGYFRDTQYF
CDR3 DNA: TGTGCCAGCAGCTTGATCCAGGGATACTTCAGAGATACGCAGTATTTT

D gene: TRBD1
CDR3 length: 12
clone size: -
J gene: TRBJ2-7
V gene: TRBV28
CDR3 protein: CASRQGYREQYF
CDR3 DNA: TGTGCCAGCCGACAGGGCTATAGGGAGCAGTACTTC

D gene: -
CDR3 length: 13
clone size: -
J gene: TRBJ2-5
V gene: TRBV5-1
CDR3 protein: CATSQGHQETQYF
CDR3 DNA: TGCGCCACCTCACAAGGCCACCAAGAGACCCAGTACTTC

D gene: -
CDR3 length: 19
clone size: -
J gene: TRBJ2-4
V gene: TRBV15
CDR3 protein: CATSDVLAELDLAKNIQYF
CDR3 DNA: TGTGCCACCAGCGACGTCTTGGCGGAGTTGGATCTAGCCAAAAACATTCAGTACTTC

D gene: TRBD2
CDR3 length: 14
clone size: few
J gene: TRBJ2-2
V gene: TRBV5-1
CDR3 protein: CASSAGLAAGELFF
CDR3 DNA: TGCGCCAGCAGCGCCGGACTAGCGGCCGGGGAGCTGTTTTTT

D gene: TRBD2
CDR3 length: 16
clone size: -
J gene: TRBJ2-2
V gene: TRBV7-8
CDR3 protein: CASSPTSGSGSGELFF
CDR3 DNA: TGTGCCAGCAGCCCTACTAGCGGGAGTGGTTCGGGGGAGCTGTTTTTT

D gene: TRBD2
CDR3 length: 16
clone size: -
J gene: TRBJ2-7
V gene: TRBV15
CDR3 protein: CATSRKLTSGTYEQYF
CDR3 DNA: TGTGCCACCAGCAGAAAACTCACTAGCGGCACGTACGAGCAGTACTTC

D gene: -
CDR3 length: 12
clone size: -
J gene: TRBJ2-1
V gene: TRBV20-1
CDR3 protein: CSATRRGNEQFF
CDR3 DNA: TGCAGTGCTACAAGACGTGGCAATGAGCAGTTCTTC

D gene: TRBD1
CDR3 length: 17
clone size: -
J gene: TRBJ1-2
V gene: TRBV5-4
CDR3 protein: CASSFQTGGAGNYGYTF
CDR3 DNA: TGTGCCAGCAGCTTCCAGACAGGGGGCGCAGGAAACTATGGCTACACCTTC

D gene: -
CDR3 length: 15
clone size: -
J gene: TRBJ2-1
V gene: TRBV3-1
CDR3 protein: CASSQDLGGVGEQFF
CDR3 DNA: TGTGCCAGCAGCCAAGACCTAGGGGGGGTGGGTGAGCAGTTCTTC

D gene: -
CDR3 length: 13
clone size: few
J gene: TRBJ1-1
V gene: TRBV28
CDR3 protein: CASSFSRAPEAFF
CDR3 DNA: TGTGCCAGCAGTTTTAGTAGGGCACCTGAAGCTTTCTTT

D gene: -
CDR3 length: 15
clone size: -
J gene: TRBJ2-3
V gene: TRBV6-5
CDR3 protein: CASSYGMTAGDTQYF
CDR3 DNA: TGTGCCAGCAGTTACGGGATGACTGCGGGGGATACGCAGTATTTT